Detailed here is one T cell receptor (beta chain). This clonotype was observed at least ten times. Its antigen is not yet known. No much larger clone is present one base from it, and per-base qualities are unavailable. The data were obtained in a study of identical twins (dated by TCRdb to 2016 to 2017). For the wider study: TCR alpha and beta repertoires from monozygotic twins, unrelated adults of various ages and cord blood were deep-sequenced to test whether fetal clonotypes persist. Replicate twin experiments were performed at different times using different library preparation protocols to rule out contamination.

Every donor was a healthy Caucasian. Three unrelated non-twin adults were additionally sequenced: a male aged 18 to 29, a male aged 50 to 60 and a female aged 50 to 60. Miltenyi CD45RO+ enrichment and human naive T-cell isolation kits were used to isolate memory (CD45RO+) and naive T cells from PBMC. Beyond this particular receptor, the publication reports: A weaker excess of twin sharing was found in beta out-of-frame sequences because the signal-to-noise ratio was lowered by fewer shared sequences. Compared with coincidental sharing between unrelated individuals, out-of-frame TCR alpha sequences shared between twins had an excess of sequences with low generation probability. Recombination models systematically underestimated out-of-frame TCR alpha sharing in monozygotic twins but agreed with sharing between unrelated individuals. Because the same donors could not be followed over many years, the conclusions relied on cross-sectional statistical analysis. Abundant cord blood beta clonotypes had fewer insertions, young adult naive repertoires showed a similar but weaker trend, and memory repertoires showed no such trend. Invariant T cells such as MAIT and iNKT could partly confound zero-insertion analyses, although diverse VJ usage argued against such confounding for most clonotypes.

According to the germline V gene, CDR1 reads SGHRS and CDR2 reads YFSETQ. V has 5 bases trimmed and J has 5 bases trimmed; junction bases matching no gene number 2. Measured from the cysteine to the phenylalanine, the CDR3 is 12 residues long. Only the CDR3 part of the read is kept: 36 bases, read in frame from the first base. Library preparation employed 5' RACE. The sequencing machine was an Illumina HiSeq 2000. A universal primer binding site was introduced by template switching, and a unique molecular identifier was present in the final cDNA, enabling accurate counting of TCR cDNA molecules. Specific primers in the conserved constant-segment region were used to synthesize first-strand cDNA for the TCR alpha and beta chains. To control for contamination, every cDNA library was double barcoded, receiving both a SMART-Mk sample barcode and Illumina barcodes. TruSeq adapter sequences along with Illumina sample barcodes were introduced in two successive PCR steps. The TCR alpha and beta cDNA libraries were sequenced on the Illumina HiSeq platform using custom primers. Per the source publication's procedure: Unique molecular identifiers were extracted from raw reads with MiGEC, and CDR3 positions were determined with MiXCR. Recombination models were inferred per individual with the repgenHMM and IGoR tools using an EM algorithm. The analysis of shared clonotypes was done with the tcR package in R, with sharing normalized by the product of cloneset sizes. To study raw recombination free of thymic and clonal selection effects, out-of-frame nonproductive sequences were analyzed. TCRdb reworked the public reads: Q25 trimming with fastp, MiXCR clone assembly, productive beta chains retained. A single entry per CDR3 protein holds the most common genes and DNA from its merged rows. TCRdb's processing, not the authors', yielded these V and J calls. Present in this sample are under 400,000 distinct CDR3 sequences, roughly 9% of which were seen just once. The ten largest clones represent around 8.6% of the sample.

The sequence came from a woman in her 50s in good health. The sequence joins TRBV5-1 to TRBJ2-5, with TRBD1 matching 8 junction bases. The specimen sequenced was naive T cells sorted from blood. This specimen's cell subset or site label, interpreted: cells isolated with a human naive T-cell isolation kit. The CDR3 has the sequence CASRRTGETQYF. The DNA sequence follows: TGCGCCAGCAGAAGGACAGGGGAGACCCAGTACTTC.